The rows below give T cell receptor beta chains drawn from one sample of a study of shared clonotypes between healthy human individuals. TCRdb's copy holds only in-frame clones and misses some; the assay was immunoSEQ multiplex PCR. This table has roughly 1.4 million clones, about 98.5% appearing once. The specimen sequenced was naive CD4+ T cells sorted from blood. These receptors originate from a man between 25 and 39 years old in good health. Both conserved end residues are part of each CDR3. A D gene is named only where the DNA matches it firmly. Clone size is shown for a subset of rows, as once, few, many or a class of expanded clone.

size	length	D	V	J	DNA	CDR3
once	12	-	TRBV5-4	TRBJ2-7	TGTGCCAGCAGCTTCCCTAACAGCGAGCAGTACTTC	CASSFPNSEQYF
-	15	-	TRBV7-6	TRBJ2-2	TGTGCCAGCAGTAAGAGCCGGAGGCACACCGGGGAGCTGTTTTTT	CASSKSRRHTGELFF
-	11	-	TRBV20-1	TRBJ2-1	TGCAGTTCCAGAGCGCGCGTTGAGCAGTTCTTC	CSSRARVEQFF
once	14	-	TRBV19	TRBJ2-7	TGTGCCAGTAGTATGACTGGAGGGAACCACGAGCAGTACTTC	CASSMTGGNHEQYF
-	13	-	TRBV10-2	TRBJ1-5	TGCGCCAGCAGCACAGGGCCCAATCAGCCCCAGCATTTT	CASSTGPNQPQHF
-	19	TRBD2	TRBV28	TRBJ2-1	TGTGCCAGCAGGGGCCGTCGTACTAGCGCATCCTATACCTACAATGAGCAGTTCTTC	CASRGRRTSASYTYNEQFF
-	13	-	TRBV5-4	TRBJ2-7	TGTGCCAGCAGCTTGGACCAACGCTACGAGCAGTACTTC	CASSLDQRYEQYF
-	16	-	TRBV5-5	TRBJ2-1	TGTGCCAGCAACCCAGTCGGGCACCAACCAAACAATGAGCAGTTCTTC	CASNPVGHQPNNEQFF
-	14	-	TRBV15	TRBJ1-5	TGTGCCACCAGCAGACAGGGGTTGATTCAGCCCCAGCATTTT	CATSRQGLIQPQHF
-	16	TRBD2	TRBV5-4	TRBJ2-1	TGTGCCAGCAGCCCGACCGGGACTAGCGGGGTCAATGAGCAGTTCTTC	CASSPTGTSGVNEQFF
once	17	-	TRBV19	TRBJ2-2	TGTGCCAGTAGTCGTTATCTCGGTGGAACTAACACCGGGGAGCTGTTTTTT	CASSRYLGGTNTGELFF
-	14	-	TRBV9	TRBJ2-3	TGTGCCAGCAGCGTAGAGACTAGTTCAGATACGCAGTATTTT	CASSVETSSDTQYF
-	15	-	TRBV28	TRBJ2-7	TGTGCCGCCTGGAGGCGCGGGCTTAGCTCCTACGAGCAGTACTTC	CAAWRRGLSSYEQYF
-	17	-	TRBV11-3	TRBJ2-3	TGTGCCAGCAGCCTGGGGTCAGGCAGCACTAGCACAGATACGCAGTATTTT	CASSLGSGSTSTDTQYF
-	16	-	TRBV5-4	TRBJ1-2	TGTGCCAGCAGCCCCCGCGTTGTGCAGGGGACGAATGGCTACACCTTC	CASSPRVVQGTNGYTF
-	14	-	TRBV5-1	TRBJ1-3	TGCGCCAGCAGTTGGGGGGACTCTGGAAACACCATATATTTT	CASSWGDSGNTIYF
-	15	TRBD2	TRBV5-4	TRBJ2-7	TGTGCCAGCAGCGGCGAACTAGCGCCGACCTACGAGCAGTACTTC	CASSGELAPTYEQYF
-	14	-	TRBV9	TRBJ2-7	TGTGCCAGCAGCGGCCTCACGGGGCCCTACGAGCAGTACTTC	CASSGLTGPYEQYF
-	16	-	TRBV14	TRBJ2-1	TGTGCCAGCAGCCTAAAGGGGGGCCCTGGTTTAGGAGGAGGAGTCTTC	CASSLKGGPGLGGGVF